Sequencing of this T cell receptor (beta chain) was carried out in a study of blood T cell repertoires in COVID-19. Only in-frame clones appear in the TCRdb table, and some are missing; sequencing was by immunoSEQ multiplex PCR. The sample lists fewer than 200,000 clones, approximately 80% seen once, with about 12% in the top ten. This CDR3 comprises 14 residues. V shed 5 bases and J 1 base; nucleotides not matched to a gene: 4. Germline CDR1 MNHNY, CDR2 SVGAGI (reference sequence). All recovered Cohort 3 donors got two negative PCRs, got clearance, or saw symptom resolution. This receptor was taken from a man aged 50 to 60 who had recovered from COVID-19. Sequencing used PBMCs or T cells enriched from blood (not recorded which). V usage is TRBV6-6 and J usage is TRBJ1-1, with 7 bases aligning to TRBD1. CDR3: CASSPTGKNTEAFF. DNA of the CDR3: TGTGCCAGCAGTCCGACAGGGAAGAACACTGAAGCTTTCTTT.